This T cell receptor beta chain was captured by sequencing in a study of T cell responses to AZD1222 COVID-19 vaccine. Study-wide results and caveats: The number of AZD1222 recipients seropositive at baseline was only five to seven.

As concerns this clone: The antigen is undetermined.

Sequenced by immunoSEQ multiplex PCR; TCRdb stores in-frame clones only, minus some. The sample records 150,000 to 200,000 clones, about 93% being singletons. Pooling of second doses given at about 4 or about 12 weeks was done. This CDR3 has 14 residues. The germline CDR1 and CDR2 sequences are MGHDK and SYGVNS. Trimming removed 2 bases from V and 4 bases from J, with 11 bases in between. The rearrangement links TRBV25-1 to TRBJ1-2, with D tentatively TRBD1 (5 bases). Material: peripheral blood, obtained 28 days after the second AZD1222 dose. The TCR comes from an adult who received the AZD1222 COVID-19 vaccine. CDR3 sequence reads: CASSEGRGFYGYTF. CDR3 nucleotides: TGTGCCAGCAGTGAAGGTCGGGGGTTCTATGGCTACACCTTC.